This TCR beta chain was recorded in a study of OX40 agonist ivuxolimab in advanced cancers. Study as a whole: Cohort: roughly 80% men, mean age about 60, aged roughly 23 to 90.

Germline CDR1 is LNHNV and CDR2 is YYDKDF (reference sequence). The CDR3 runs 18 residues. Trimming cost V 1 base and J 4 bases, with 17 bases left between them. The repertoire was sequenced with immunoSEQ multiplex PCR; TCRdb's copy has only in-frame clones and lacks some. The table has over 50,000 clones, 82% seen once. The TCR was taken from an adult with an advanced solid tumor such as melanoma, head and neck, liver or kidney cancer. J is TRBJ2-6 and V is TRBV15, with TRBD2 as a possible D gene (7 bases). The source was CD4+ or CD8+ T cells sorted from blood, collected in a trial of the OX40 agonist ivuxolimab. The CDR3 region has the DNA TGTGCCACCAGCAGAGGTGGGGGGGCCGCAGGAGGGGCCAACGTCCTGACTTTC. Translation: CATSRGGGAAGGANVLTF.